The 28 T cell receptor beta chains presented below share a single source sample, sequenced in a study of T cell changes during pregnancy in multiple sclerosis. Using immunoSEQ multiplex PCR, the repertoire was profiled, and TCRdb retains in-frame clones only, with some absent. The sample records fewer than 65,000 clones, roughly 94% being singletons. The sequenced sample was CD4+ T cells from peripheral blood mononuclear cells, obtained in the third trimester of pregnancy. The receptors shown here come from a female donor with multiple sclerosis, enrolled in a pregnancy study.

V and J are TRBV6-5 and TRBJ1-1; 8 bases line up with TRBD1. CDR3 size: 15 residues. Per the germline V gene, CDR1 is MNHEY and CDR2 is SVGAGI. After removal of 6 bases from V and 1 base from J, the junction contained 7 bases not matched to a gene. CDR3 coding DNA: TGTGCCAGCAGGGAGAACAGGGGGGGGAACACTGAAGCTTTCTTT. Amino acid sequence: CASRENRGGNTEAFF.

The rearrangement joins TRBV5-4 to TRBJ2-5; perhaps TRBD2 as D (5 bases). The CDR3 has 13 residues. Germline values: CDR1 SGHNT, CDR2 YYREEE (reference sequence). The V end lost 4 bases, the J end lost 8 bases, and 15 bases lay between the germline ends. CDR3 sequence reads: CASSPWDAGTQYF. CDR3 nucleotide sequence: TGTGCCAGCAGCCCCTGGGATGCGGGTACCCAGTACTTC.

V is TRBV6-5 and J is TRBJ1-2; D gene uncertain. Trimming removed 8 bases at V and 4 bases at J, with 8 bases between. The CDR3 spans 11 residues. Per germline, CDR1 MNHEY and CDR2 SVGAGI. CDR3 protein: CASGPIYGYTF. CDR3 sequence (DNA): TGTGCCAGCGGCCCAATCTATGGCTACACCTTC.

The J gene is TRBJ2-3, the V gene TRBV7-2, with TRBD2 matching 10 bases. CDR1 and CDR2 from the germline V gene are SGHTA and FQGNSA. The CDR3 has 17 amino acids. Germline trimming cut 3 bases from V and 2 bases from J; bases unmatched to any gene: 8. The CDR3 nucleotides are TGTGCCAGCAGCTTTGGAGGAGCGGGGGGGGTCACAGATACGCAGTATTTT. This sequence encodes CASSFGGAGGVTDTQYF.

J is TRBJ2-2 and V is TRBV5-1; a weak D match, TRBD2 (5 bases). Germline CDR1 and CDR2: SGHRS and YFSETQ. The CDR3 spans 14 residues. V was pared by 2 bases and J by 5 bases, with 10 bases between. DNA of the CDR3: TGCGCCAGCAGCTTCGGCAGCGGTACCGGGGAGCTGTTTTTT. This encodes CASSFGSGTGELFF.

The rearrangement uses TRBV30 and TRBJ1-4, with TRBD1 identical over 9 bases. Trimming took 5 bases from V and 8 from J; bases not matched to a gene: 3. CDR3 length equals 12 residues. Germline V CDR1 and CDR2: GTSNPN, SVGIG (reference sequence). Written as DNA, the CDR3 is TGTGCCTGGGGGACAGGGTTAGAAAAACTGTTTTTT. It codes for CAWGTGLEKLFF.

CDR3 sequence (DNA): TGTGCCTGGAGTGGAAGGGGGAATGAGCAGTTCTTC. Its protein product is CAWSGRGNEQFF. The genes are TRBV30 and TRBJ2-1, with D possibly matching TRBD1 (6 bases). Per the germline V gene, CDR1 is GTSNPN and CDR2 is SVGIG (reference sequence). Trimming removed 1 base from V and 7 bases from J, with 8 bases in between. The CDR3 sequence is 12 residues long.

The chain carries TRBV7-9 and TRBJ1-1; 9 bases fit TRBD1. This CDR3 comprises 16 residues. Germline CDR1 SEHNR, CDR2 FQNEAQ (reference sequence). V shed 5 bases, J shed 0 bases, and the junction held 7 bases outside the gene matches. CDR3 nucleotides: TGTGCCAGCAGCAAAACAGGGGGCTTACTGAACACTGAAGCTTTCTTT. Translating it yields CASSKTGGLLNTEAFF.

V is TRBV6-1 and J is TRBJ1-5, with 8 bases identical to TRBD1. Germline V gene lookup returns CDR1 MNHNS and CDR2 SASEGT. The V segment lost 5 bases and the J segment 6 bases; nucleotides outside the gene matches: 3. The CDR3 spans 13 residues. The CDR3 sequence is CASSWGQVQPQHF. In nucleotides, the CDR3 is TGTGCCAGCAGTTGGGGACAGGTTCAGCCCCAGCATTTT.

This clone was found once. The rearrangement joins TRBV27 to TRBJ2-3, with TRBD2 identical over 14 bases. The CDR3 length is 19 residues. The germline gives CDR1 MNHEY, CDR2 SMNVEV (reference sequence). Trimming took 1 base from V and 3 from J; bases not matched to a gene: 9. The CDR3 region has the DNA TGTGCCAGCAGTTTATTTGTGACTAGCGGGAGGGCCTTGACAGATACGCAGTATTTT. Translating gives CASSLFVTSGRALTDTQYF.

J is TRBJ2-1 and V is TRBV10-1, with 11 bases lining up with TRBD2. Germline V CDR1 and CDR2: WNHNN, SYGVQD (reference sequence). The V segment lost 6 bases and the J segment 0 bases; nucleotides outside the gene matches: 1. The CDR3 extends over 15 amino acids. CDR3 loop: CASRGTSGSYNEQFF. CDR3 DNA sequence: TGCGCCAGCAGGGGGACTAGCGGCTCCTACAATGAGCAGTTCTTC.

The J gene is TRBJ2-3, the V gene TRBV18, with TRBD1 as a possible D gene (6 bases). Germline values: CDR1 KGHSH, CDR2 LQKENI. The V end lost 6 bases, the J end lost 2 bases, and 9 bases lay between the germline ends. The CDR3 totals 13 residues. DNA for the CDR3: TGTGCCAGCTCGCGGACAGACACAGATACGCAGTATTTT. Translation: CASSRTDTDTQYF.

The chain combines TRBV5-8 with TRBJ1-6; D possibly corresponds to TRBD1 (5 bases). V was trimmed by 4 bases and J by 2 bases, leaving 10 bases between them. The V gene's germline CDR1 is SGHTS and CDR2 YDEGEE. This CDR3 has 15 residues. The CDR3 DNA follows: TGTGCCAGCAGCCCCGCGACAGCCTATAATTCACCCCTCCACTTT. Protein: CASSPATAYNSPLHF.

The chain carries TRBV11-1 and TRBJ2-7; D gene uncertain. CDR3 size: 13 residues. Looked up from germline, CDR1 is SGHAT and CDR2 is FQDESV (reference sequence). V dropped 3 bases and J dropped 0 bases, with 6 bases sitting between them. CDR3 in amino acids: CASSFAVSYEQYF. The CDR3 coding sequence is TGTGCCAGCAGCTTTGCGGTCTCCTACGAGCAGTACTTC.

The V and J genes are TRBV7-3 and TRBJ2-7; possible D gene TRBD1, 6 bases. Trimming left V 8 bases short and J 2 bases short, with 19 bases between. In germline, CDR1 is SGHTA, CDR2 FQGTGA. The CDR3 is 15 residues long. The DNA of the CDR3 is TGTGCCAGCGGCCTTGGACCTGAGGGGGCCTACGAGCAGTACTTC. Translation gives CASGLGPEGAYEQYF.

This clone was counted once. This chain connects TRBV5-1 to TRBJ2-7; no definite D call. The germline V and J ends were trimmed by 1 base and 0 bases, with 8 bases remaining between them. Germline CDR1 reads SGHRS; CDR2 reads YFSETQ. This CDR3 contains 14 residues. The DNA of the CDR3 is TGCGCCAGCAGCTTGATGCAGGACTCCTACGAGCAGTACTTC. Translation gives CASSLMQDSYEQYF.

The chain carries TRBV5-1 and TRBJ1-1; D perhaps matches TRBD1 (6 bases). The germline V gene encodes CDR1 SGHRS and CDR2 YFSETQ. This CDR3 has 14 residues. Trimming cost V 0 bases and J 1 base, with 7 bases left between them. CDR3 residues: CASSLAQGNTEAFF. DNA of the CDR3: TGCGCCAGCAGCTTGGCACAGGGGAACACTGAAGCTTTCTTT.

This clone was counted once. J is TRBJ2-1 and V is TRBV28; TRBD1 might be the D (5 bases). The germline V gene has CDR1 MDHEN and CDR2 SYDVKM. This CDR3 spans 16 amino acids. V dropped 6 bases and J dropped 6 bases, with 21 bases sitting between them. The CDR3 loop is CASSPSRRGRGNEQFF. CDR3 DNA sequence: TGTGCCAGCAGCCCGTCCCGGCGCGGAAGGGGCAATGAGCAGTTCTTC. Filled out from reference TRBV28 and TRBJ2-1, the complete variable domain reads DVKVTQSSRYLVKRTGEKVFLECVQDMDHENMFWYRQDPGLGLRLIYFSYDVKMKEKGDIPEGYSVSREKKERFSLILESASTNQTSMYLCASSPSRRGRGNEQFFGPGTRLTVL.

The rearrangement links TRBV6-1 to TRBJ2-5, with a tentative D call TRBD1 (5 bases). CDR1 is MNHNS, CDR2 SASEGT, per germline. The CDR3 is 13 amino acids. Trimming stripped 6 bases from V and 3 bases from J, with 11 bases between. CDR3 residues: CASSPTREETQYF. CDR3 nucleotides: TGTGCCAGCAGCCCCACCAGGGAAGAGACCCAGTACTTC.

The chain uses TRBV5-1 and TRBJ2-7; TRBD1 matches at 7 bases. The CDR3 length is 15 residues. Germline CDR1 SGHRS, CDR2 YFSETQ. V lost 0 bases to trimming and J lost 2 bases; unmatched junction nucleotides: 5. CDR3 DNA: TGCGCCAGCAGCTTGGACGGGACAGTGCCCTACGAGCAGTACTTC. Its translation is CASSLDGTVPYEQYF.

V is TRBV18 and J is TRBJ2-1, with a tentative D call TRBD1 (5 bases). Germline CDR1 is KGHSH and CDR2 is LQKENI. The V gene lost 6 bases and the J gene lost 2 bases, with 17 bases spanning the gap. The length of the CDR3 is 16 residues. The CDR3 bases are TGTGCCAGCTCTCAATTAATCGACAGTACCTACAATGAGCAGTTCTTC. Protein product: CASSQLIDSTYNEQFF.

V usage is TRBV2 and J usage is TRBJ2-7; 7 bases align to TRBD1. The CDR3 consists of 15 residues. Germline assignment: CDR1 SNHLY and CDR2 FYNNEI. The V and J ends lost 6 bases and 0 bases, in that order; junction bases with no gene match: 8. This CDR3 reads CASSFGAGGSYEQYF. The DNA of the CDR3 is TGTGCCAGCAGCTTTGGGGCAGGGGGCTCCTACGAGCAGTACTTC. Together with reference TRBV2 and TRBJ2-7, the CDR3 gives the full variable domain: EPEVTQTPSHQVTQMGQEVILRCVPISNHLYFYWYRQILGQKVEFLVSFYNNEISEKSEIFDDQFSVERPDGSNFTLKIRSTKLEDSAMYFCASSFGAGGSYEQYFGPGTRLTVT.

The rearrangement uses TRBV19 and TRBJ2-7; 8 bases match TRBD2. The CDR3 contains 14 residues. CDR1 is LNHDA and CDR2 is SQIVND in the germline V gene (reference sequence). V lost 8 bases to trimming and J lost 0 bases; unmatched junction nucleotides: 6. In DNA, the CDR3 is TGTGCCAGTGCAACCGGGACTAGCTCCTACGAGCAGTACTTC. It is translated as CASATGTSSYEQYF.

This chain joins TRBV19 and TRBJ1-5; TRBD1 is a possible D gene (6 bases). The CDR3 has 16 residues. CDR1 is LNHDA and CDR2 is SQIVND in the germline V gene (reference sequence). Trimming pared 7 bases from V and 0 bases from J, leaving 16 bases between. CDR3 residues: CASTLKGGHSNQPQHF. CDR3 DNA: TGTGCCAGTACCCTCAAGGGGGGGCATAGCAATCAGCCCCAGCATTTT.

This rearrangement joins TRBV15 to TRBJ1-3; D gene ambiguous. This CDR3 is built from 15 residues. Germline V lookup: CDR1 LNHNV, CDR2 YYDKDF (reference sequence). Trimming stripped 5 bases from V and 4 bases from J, with 15 bases between. CDR3 bases: TGTGCCACCAGCGGCGGTGAGGGAGTAGGAAACACCATATATTTT. It codes for CATSGGEGVGNTIYF. The full variable domain, in which reference TRBV15 and TRBJ1-3 provide the parts outside the CDR3, is DAMVIQNPRYQVTQFGKPVTLSCSQTLNHNVMYWYQQKSSQAPKLLFHYYDKDFNNEADTPDNFQSRRPNTSFCFLDIRSPGLGDTAMYLCATSGGEGVGNTIYFGEGSWLTVV.

CDR3 in amino acids: CASSEFGVTQPQHF. DNA of the CDR3: TGTGCCAGCAGTGAATTTGGAGTCACCCAGCCCCAGCATTTT. This chain connects TRBV6-1 to TRBJ1-5; D is unresolved. V shed 2 bases and J shed 7 bases, with 12 bases lying between them. CDR1 and CDR2 from the germline V gene are MNHNS and SASEGT. The CDR3 is 14 residues long.

The chain has TRBV30 and TRBJ2-7; D might be TRBD2 (6 bases). The ends were cut back, 5 bases at V and 12 bases at J, with 14 bases in the middle. Per the germline V gene, CDR1 is GTSNPN and CDR2 is SVGIG (reference sequence). The CDR3 is 10 residues long. CDR3 loop: CAWGEGGVYF. CDR3 sequence (DNA): TGTGCCTGGGGGGAAGGAGGGGTGTACTTC.

The chain combines TRBV7-8 with TRBJ2-7; no clear D. This CDR3 contains 15 residues. The V end was cut by 3 bases, the J end by 3 bases, with 15 bases between. The germline V gene has CDR1 SGHVS and CDR2 FQNEAQ. In nucleotides, the CDR3 is TGTGCCAGCAGCTTTTTAGTCCCGGCAGGCTACGAGCAGTACTTC. The encoded protein is CASSFLVPAGYEQYF. Complete variable domain (other parts from reference TRBV7-8 and TRBJ2-7): GAGVSQSPRYKVAKRGQDVALRCDPISGHVSLFWYQQALGQGPEFLTYFQNEAQLDKSGLPSDRFFAERPEGSVSTLKIQRTQQEDSAVYLCASSFLVPAGYEQYFGPGTRLTVT.